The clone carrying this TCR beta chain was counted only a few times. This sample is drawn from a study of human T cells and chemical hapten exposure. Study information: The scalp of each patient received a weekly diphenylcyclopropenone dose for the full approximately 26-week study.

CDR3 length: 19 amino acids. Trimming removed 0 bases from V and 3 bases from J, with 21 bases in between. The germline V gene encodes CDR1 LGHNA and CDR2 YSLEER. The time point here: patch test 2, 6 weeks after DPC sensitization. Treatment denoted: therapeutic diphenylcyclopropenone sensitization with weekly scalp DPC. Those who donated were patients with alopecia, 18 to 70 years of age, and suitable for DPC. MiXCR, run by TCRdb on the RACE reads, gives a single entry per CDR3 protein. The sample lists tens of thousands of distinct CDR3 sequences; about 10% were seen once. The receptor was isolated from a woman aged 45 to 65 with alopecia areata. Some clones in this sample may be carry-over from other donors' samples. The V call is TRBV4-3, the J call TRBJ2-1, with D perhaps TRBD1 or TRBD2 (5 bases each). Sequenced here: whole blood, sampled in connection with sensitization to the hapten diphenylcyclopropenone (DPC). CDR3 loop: CASSQDLWERTTIYNEQFF. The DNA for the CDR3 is TGCGCCAGCAGCCAAGATTTGTGGGAGCGGACAACTATCTACAATGAGCAGTTCTTC.